The next 13 T cell receptor beta chains were all read from a single sample in a study of T cells after yellow fever vaccination. Using its own MiXCR run on the 5' RACE reads, TCRdb lists one record per CDR3 protein. The sample includes around 250,000 distinct CDR3 sequences, roughly 7.2% of them seen just once. The sequencing here drew on CD4+ T cells sorted from PBMCs, taken 15 days after the yellow fever booster vaccination. The receptors originated from a man aged 30 to 39 who received the YFV17D yellow fever vaccine.

The chain recombines TRBV18 with TRBJ2-3; D is uncertain. The CDR3 has 13 residues. The V gene's germline CDR1 is KGHSH and CDR2 LQKENI. V gave up 0 bases and J gave up 7 bases, with 8 bases separating them. The CDR3 sequence: CASSPPAANTQYF. The CDR3 bases are TGTGCCAGCTCACCACCGGCGGCAAATACGCAGTATTTT.

In this sample, this clonotype turned up many times. The chain joins TRBV6-5 to TRBJ1-5; D remains unclear. The CDR3 spans 14 residues. V lost 0 bases, J lost 6 bases, and 9 bases lay in between. Per germline, CDR1 MNHEY and CDR2 SVGAGI. CDR3 sequence: CASSYSSVAQPQHF. CDR3 bases: TGTGCCAGCAGTTACTCAAGTGTAGCTCAGCCCCAGCATTTT.

This clonotype was detected a few times. This chain connects TRBV28 to TRBJ2-6; 8 bases agree with TRBD2. V trimming: 3 bases; J trimming: 4 bases; junction bases outside the gene matches: 5. The CDR3 is 16 amino acids. Per germline, CDR1 MDHEN and CDR2 SYDVKM. The chain's CDR3 is CASSFPGGGGANVLTF. CDR3 bases: TGTGCCAGCAGTTTCCCCGGCGGGGGGGGGGCCAACGTCCTGACTTTC. The complete variable domain, with remaining parts taken from reference TRBV28 and TRBJ2-6, reads DVKVTQSSRYLVKRTGEKVFLECVQDMDHENMFWYRQDPGLGLRLIYFSYDVKMKEKGDIPEGYSVSREKKERFSLILESASTNQTSMYLCASSFPGGGGANVLTFGAGSRLTVL.

This clonotype appeared many times. The rearrangement joins TRBV5-1 to TRBJ2-1, with 13 bases lining up with TRBD2. Trimming removed 8 bases from V and 10 bases from J; junction bases left unmatched: 9. The CDR3 spans 14 residues. Germline V gives CDR1 SGHRS, CDR2 YFSETQ. The CDR3 DNA sequence: TGCGCCAGTACTTGGACTAGCGGGAGTCGGGAGCAGTTCTTC. Translating it yields CASTWTSGSREQFF.

This clonotype was recorded at least ten times. The chain combines TRBV18 with TRBJ2-7, with D perhaps matching TRBD1 (5 bases). Trimming shortened V by 5 bases and J by 6 bases, and 14 bases separated the two germline ends. Germline values: CDR1 KGHSH, CDR2 LQKENI. The CDR3 runs 13 residues. CDR3 in amino acids: CASSMDNKSEQYF. The CDR3 region has the DNA TGTGCCAGCTCAATGGACAACAAGTCCGAGCAGTACTTC.

The chain recombines TRBV5-1 with TRBJ2-2; TRBD1 might be the D (5 bases). Deletions cut 4 bases from V and 3 bases from J, with 13 bases between. Per the germline V gene, CDR1 is SGHRS and CDR2 is YFSETQ. The CDR3 has 15 residues. The CDR3 sequence: CASSAGMADTGELFF. CDR3 bases: TGCGCCAGCAGCGCAGGGATGGCTGACACCGGGGAGCTGTTTTTT.

Only a few counts were recorded for this clonotype. The CDR3: CASSLVGQGETQYF. CDR3 DNA: TGCGCCAGCAGCTTGGTCGGACAGGGGGAGACCCAGTACTTC. V is TRBV5-1 and J is TRBJ2-5, with 9 bases lining up with TRBD1. Germline CDR1 is SGHRS and CDR2 is YFSETQ. The CDR3 sequence is 14 residues long. V gave up 0 bases and J gave up 5 bases; unmatched junction bases: 2.

This clonotype occurred many times. The V and J genes are TRBV7-9 and TRBJ1-4, with TRBD1 as a possible D gene (6 bases). The ends were cut back, 6 bases at V and 8 bases at J, with 10 bases in the middle. Germline CDR1 and CDR2: SEHNR and FQNEAQ (reference sequence). This CDR3 spans 12 amino acids. For the CDR3, the DNA is TGTGCCAGCAGACAGGGAGAGGAAAAACTGTTTTTT. It is translated as CASRQGEEKLFF.

The J gene is TRBJ2-7, the V gene TRBV6-2 or TRBV6-3, with D maybe TRBD1 (5 bases). V was clipped by 6 bases and J by 0 bases, with 15 bases between them. The germline gives CDR1 MNHEY, CDR2 SVGEGT. This CDR3 is 15 amino acids long. CDR3 DNA sequence: TGTGCCAGCAGAAAGACAGAATTCTACTCCTACGAGCAGTACTTC. It codes for CASRKTEFYSYEQYF.

This clonotype was recorded at least ten times. The chain combines TRBV19 with TRBJ1-5; TRBD1 agrees at 7 bases. This CDR3 region has 14 residues. From germline, CDR1 is LNHDA and CDR2 SQIVND (reference sequence). V was pared by 6 bases and J by 4 bases, with 6 bases of the junction left unmatched. DNA for the CDR3: TGTGCCAGTAGCGAGGGACAGCTTAATCAGCCCCAGCATTTT. Its protein product is CASSEGQLNQPQHF.

This clonotype has a handful of counts. The rearrangement uses TRBV5-1 and TRBJ2-2; D unresolved. Trimming stripped 1 base from V and 0 bases from J, with 4 bases between. Per germline, CDR1 SGHRS and CDR2 YFSETQ. The CDR3 runs 14 residues. As DNA, the CDR3 is TGCGCCAGCAGCTTGCGATCGAACACCGGGGAGCTGTTTTTT. It yields the protein CASSLRSNTGELFF.

This chain uses TRBV19 with TRBJ2-2; 14 bases map to TRBD2. The CDR3 spans 17 residues. The germline gives CDR1 LNHDA, CDR2 SQIVND (reference sequence). V gave up 1 base and J gave up 3 bases; unmatched junction bases: 1. CDR3 DNA sequence: TGTGCCAGTAGTATAGGGGGACTAGCGGGGGACACCGGGGAGCTGTTTTTT. It encodes CASSIGGLAGDTGELFF.

This clonotype has more than one count but fewer than ten. The chain links TRBV20-1 to TRBJ2-2, with 13 nucleotides matching TRBD2. V was clipped by 5 bases and J by 3 bases; unmatched bases: 6. CDR1 DFQATT and CDR2 SNEGSKA come from the germline V gene (reference sequence). This CDR3 spans 16 amino acids. CDR3 sequence: CSALGTSGVHTGELFF. The CDR3 DNA sequence: TGCAGTGCTCTTGGGACTAGCGGGGTCCACACCGGGGAGCTGTTTTTT.